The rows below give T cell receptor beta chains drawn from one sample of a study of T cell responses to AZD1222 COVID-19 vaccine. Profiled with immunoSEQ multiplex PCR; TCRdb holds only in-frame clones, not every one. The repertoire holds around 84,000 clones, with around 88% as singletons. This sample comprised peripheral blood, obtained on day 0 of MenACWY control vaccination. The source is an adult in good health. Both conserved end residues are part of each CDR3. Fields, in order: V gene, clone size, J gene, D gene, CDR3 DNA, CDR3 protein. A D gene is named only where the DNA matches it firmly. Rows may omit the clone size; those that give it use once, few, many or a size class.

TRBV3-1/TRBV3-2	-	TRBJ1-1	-	TGTGCCAGCAGCCAATGGGGAGGGACTGAAGCTTTCTTT	CASSQWGGTEAFF
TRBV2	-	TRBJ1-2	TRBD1	TGTGCCAGCAGCCCCGGGACAGGGGGTGAGTTCTATGGCTACACCTTC	CASSPGTGGEFYGYTF
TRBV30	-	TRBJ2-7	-	TGTGCCTGGAGCGTGGACAGCTCCTACGAGCAGTACTTC	CAWSVDSSYEQYF
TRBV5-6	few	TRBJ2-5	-	TGTGCCAGCAGCTTTGGACTGATTAGGGAGGTCCAGTACTTC	CASSFGLIREVQYF
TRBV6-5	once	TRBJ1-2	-	TGTGCCAGCAGCCCCTCGAGGGCGTTTAACTATGGCTACACCTTC	CASSPSRAFNYGYTF
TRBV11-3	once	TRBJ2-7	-	TGTGCCAGCAGCTCCCAAGGCTCCGGGTTAGACTATAGCTCCTACGAGCAGTACTTC	CASSSQGSGLDYSSYEQYF
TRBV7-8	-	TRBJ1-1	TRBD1	TGTGCCAGCAGCCACCCCGGACAGGGGATCACTGAAGCTTTCTTT	CASSHPGQGITEAFF
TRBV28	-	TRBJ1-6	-	TGTGAAACGAGGGGAGGTGATAATTCACCCCTCCACTTT	CETRGGDNSPLHF
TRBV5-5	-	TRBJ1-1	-	TGTGCCAGCAGCTTTGGGCTTGCGGGGGTGAGGACTGAAGCTTTCTTT	CASSFGLAGVRTEAFF
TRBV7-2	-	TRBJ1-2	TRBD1	TGTGCCAGCAGCTTTCAGGGGGCGATGGATGGCTACACCTTC	CASSFQGAMDGYTF
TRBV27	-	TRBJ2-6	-	TGTGCCAGCAGTGTCTCTGGGGCCAACGTCCTGACTTTC	CASSVSGANVLTF
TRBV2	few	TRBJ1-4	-	TGTGCCAGCAGTGGGGCCAACAGGGAAAAACTGTTTTTT	CASSGANREKLFF
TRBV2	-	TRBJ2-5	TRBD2	TGTGCCACCCCCGGGACTAGCCATCAAGAGACCCAGTACTTC	CATPGTSHQETQYF
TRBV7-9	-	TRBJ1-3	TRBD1	TGTGCCAGCAGCCCGGGACAGGGGGCATCGGCAGGAAACACCATATATTTT	CASSPGQGASAGNTIYF
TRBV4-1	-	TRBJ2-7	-	TGCGCCAGCAGCCAGGGGCAGCAAGCCTACGAGCAGTACTTC	CASSQGQQAYEQYF
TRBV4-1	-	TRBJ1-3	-	TGCGCCAGCAGCCAAGATCCCCCGACAGTCTCTGGAAACACCATATATTTT	CASSQDPPTVSGNTIYF
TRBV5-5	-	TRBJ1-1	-	TGTGCCAGCAGTTTGACACCGACGAGGGGCACTGAAGCTTTCTTT	CASSLTPTRGTEAFF
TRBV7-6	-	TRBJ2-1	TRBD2	TGTGCCAGCACCCGACTAGCGGGGGCAGGGGGCTACAATGAGCAGTTCTTC	CASTRLAGAGGYNEQFF
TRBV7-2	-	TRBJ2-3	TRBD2	TGTGCCAGCAGCGCCCAGCCTAGCGGGGGTAAAGATACGCAGTATTTT	CASSAQPSGGKDTQYF
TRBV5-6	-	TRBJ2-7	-	TGTGCCAGCAGCTTGGGACTTTTCCTAGGAGAGCAGTACTTC	CASSLGLFLGEQYF
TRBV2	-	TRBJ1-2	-	TGTGCCAGCAGGGAGGACAGTACCTATGGCTACACCTTC	CASREDSTYGYTF
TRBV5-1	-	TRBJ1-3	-	TGCGCCAGCAGCCTGGTCGTTAGCCCTGGAAACACCATATATTTT	CASSLVVSPGNTIYF
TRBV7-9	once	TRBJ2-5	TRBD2	TGTGCCAGCAGCTTAGCGTTGGCTAGCGGCCACGGTCGAGCGGAGACCCAGTACTTC	CASSLALASGHGRAETQYF
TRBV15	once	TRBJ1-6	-	TGTGCCACCAGCAGAGACAGGGGAGATTCACCCCTCCACTTT	CATSRDRGDSPLHF
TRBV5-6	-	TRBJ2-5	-	TGTGCCAGCAGCTTGAGGATCGCTGAGTGGGAGACCCAGTACTTC	CASSLRIAEWETQYF
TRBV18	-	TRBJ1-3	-	TGTGCCAGCTCACCAGACGAGAGCTCTGGAAACACCATATATTTT	CASSPDESSGNTIYF
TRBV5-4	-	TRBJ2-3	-	TGTGCCAGCAGCTTTCTCGACACAGATACGCAGTATTTT	CASSFLDTDTQYF
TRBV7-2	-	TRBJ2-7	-	TGTGCCAGCAGCTCCGGCAGATCAGGCGGCGAGCAGTACTTC	CASSSGRSGGEQYF
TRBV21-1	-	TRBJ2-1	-	TGTGCCAGCAGCAAAGCGGGGACTAGCGGGGGACCCAGCTCCTACAATGAGCAGTTCTTC	CASSKAGTSGGPSSYNEQFF
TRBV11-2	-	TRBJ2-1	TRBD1	TGTGCCAGCAGCTTAGTGGGACAGCCGTACAATGAGCAGTTCTTC	CASSLVGQPYNEQFF
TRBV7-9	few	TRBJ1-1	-	TGTGCCAGCAGCTTACGTCTGAAGAACACTGAAGCTTTCTTT	CASSLRLKNTEAFF
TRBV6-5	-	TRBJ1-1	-	TGTGCCAGCATCAACCTCGGAGCCGCAGGGACTGAAGCTTTCTTT	CASINLGAAGTEAFF
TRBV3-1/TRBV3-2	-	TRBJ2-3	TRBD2	TGTGCCAGCAGCCAGCGGGGGGGCCAAGCAGATACGCAGTATTTT	CASSQRGGQADTQYF
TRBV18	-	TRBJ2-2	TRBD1	TGTGCCAGCTCACCACAATTACAGGGGACCGGGGAGCTGTTTTTT	CASSPQLQGTGELFF
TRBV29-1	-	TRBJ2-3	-	TGCAGCGTTGATGGTTCTCGCTCGGATACGCAGTATTTT	CSVDGSRSDTQYF
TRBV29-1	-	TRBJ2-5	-	TGCAGCGTTACAGAAACGACCGCTACTATTCAAGAGACCCAGTACTTC	CSVTETTATIQETQYF
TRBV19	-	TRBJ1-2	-	TGTGCCAGTAGTCTGCCGGGAGGGCAGGACTATGGCTACACCTTC	CASSLPGGQDYGYTF
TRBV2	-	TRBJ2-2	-	TGTGCCAGCAGTGCGAACCGGGGCAGCACCGGGGAGCTGTTTTTT	CASSANRGSTGELFF
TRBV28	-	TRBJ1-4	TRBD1	TGTGCCAGCAGTCCGCCTGGACAGGTTGAAAAACTGTTTTTT	CASSPPGQVEKLFF
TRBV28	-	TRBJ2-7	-	TGTGCCAGCAGTTTACCTGGCTACGAGCAGTACTTC	CASSLPGYEQYF
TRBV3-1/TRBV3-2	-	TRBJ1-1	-	TGTGCCAGCAGCCTCCACGGTTCTAACACTGAAGCTTTCTTT	CASSLHGSNTEAFF
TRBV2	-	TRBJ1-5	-	TGTGCCAGCAGTGAAGCGACAGGAGTAAATCAGCCCCAGCATTTT	CASSEATGVNQPQHF
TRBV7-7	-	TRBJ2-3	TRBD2	TGTGCCAGCAGCTCCGGGAGCGGGGAATCAGATACGCAGTATTTT	CASSSGSGESDTQYF
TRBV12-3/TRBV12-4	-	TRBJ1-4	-	TGTGCCAGCAGTCCCCAAGGGGCAGAAAAACTGTTTTTT	CASSPQGAEKLFF
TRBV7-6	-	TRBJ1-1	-	TGTGCCAGTTCCACCTGGACTGAAGCTTTCTTT	CASSTWTEAFF
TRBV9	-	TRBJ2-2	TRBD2	TGTGCCAGCAGCGGAGCCGGGACTAGTGACGGGGAGCTGTTTTTT	CASSGAGTSDGELFF
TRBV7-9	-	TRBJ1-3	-	TGTGCCAGCAGCTTGGGGGCTGGAAACACCATATATTTT	CASSLGAGNTIYF
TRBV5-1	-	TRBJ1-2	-	TGCGCCAGCAGCTTGGAGGGAAATCCTTATGGCTACACCTTC	CASSLEGNPYGYTF
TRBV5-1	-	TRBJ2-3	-	TGCGCCAGCAGCTTGGAACGGACAGGCACAGATACGCAGTATTTT	CASSLERTGTDTQYF
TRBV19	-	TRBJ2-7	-	TGTGCCAGTAGTATAGATGGGGGATTAGCCTACGAGCAGTACTTC	CASSIDGGLAYEQYF
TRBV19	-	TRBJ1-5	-	TGTGCCAGTATGCGAGGGGATCAGCCCCAGCATTTT	CASMRGDQPQHF
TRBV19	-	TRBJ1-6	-	TGTGCCGGCCCCGAGGGGACGGGCTCCTATAATTCACCCCTCCACTTT	CAGPEGTGSYNSPLHF
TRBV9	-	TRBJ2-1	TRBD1	TGTGCCAGCAGCGTTGGACAGGGGTCCCTTTACAATGAGCAGTTCTTC	CASSVGQGSLYNEQFF
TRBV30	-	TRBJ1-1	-	TGTGCCTGCCATAGGGGGGCCAACACTGAAGCTTTCTTT	CACHRGANTEAFF
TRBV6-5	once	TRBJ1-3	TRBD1	TGTGCCAGCAGTTACTCCGGGACAGGGCAAAACACCATATATTTT	CASSYSGTGQNTIYF